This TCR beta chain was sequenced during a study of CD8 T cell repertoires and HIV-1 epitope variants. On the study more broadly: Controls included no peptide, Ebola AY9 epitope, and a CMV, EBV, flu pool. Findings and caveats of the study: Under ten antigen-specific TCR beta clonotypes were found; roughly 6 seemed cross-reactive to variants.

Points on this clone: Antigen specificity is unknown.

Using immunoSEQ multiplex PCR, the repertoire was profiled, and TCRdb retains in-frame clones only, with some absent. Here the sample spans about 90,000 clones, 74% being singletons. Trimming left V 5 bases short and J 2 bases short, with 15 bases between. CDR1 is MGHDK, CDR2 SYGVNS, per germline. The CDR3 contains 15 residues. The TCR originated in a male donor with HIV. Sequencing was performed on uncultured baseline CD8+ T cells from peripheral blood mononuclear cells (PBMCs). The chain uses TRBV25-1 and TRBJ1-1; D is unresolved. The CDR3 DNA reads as TGTGCCAGCAGTCCCAAACCCGTGAGAAACACTGAAGCTTTCTTT. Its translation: CASSPKPVRNTEAFF. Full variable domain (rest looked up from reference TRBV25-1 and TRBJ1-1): EADIYQTPRYLVIGTGKKITLECSQTMGHDKMYWYQQDPGMELHLIHYSYGVNSTEKGDLSSESTVSRIRTEHFPLTLESARPSHTSQYLCASSPKPVRNTEAFFGQGTRLTVV.